Included here is one T cell receptor (beta chain) sequence, with context. Its antigen remains unidentified. No base qualities exist here, and no much larger clone lies one base off it. The record originates from a study of tumor T cells in aggressive B-cell lymphoma (TCRdb year 2017). Libraries came from the immunoSEQ multiplex PCR assay. TCRdb carries this immuneACCESS record with in-frame sequences only. Its versions omit some clonotypes, under half of them owing to an unresolved V gene in the studies checked, with the rest unexplained. Counted in this sample were over 3,000 clones; approximately 81% of them appeared once. Of the sample, about 4.3% falls within the top ten clones. The germline V gene sets CDR1 to ENHRY and CDR2 to SYGVKD. Unmatched junction bases come to 5, with V trimmed by 0 bases and J by 7 bases. The CDR3 covers 14 residues, taking in both the cysteine and the phenylalanine. Solely the CDR3 DNA is kept, with 42 bases framed from the first base.

Sequenced: tumor tissue. The clonotype was recovered from an adult with diffuse large B cell lymphoma. Rearrangement joined TRBV10-3 to TRBJ1-2, and 7 junction bases match TRBD1. The bases are TGTGCCATCAGTGAGTCCGACAGGGAGAGTGGCTACACCTTC. This translates into CAISESDRESGYTF.